The sequence of this T cell receptor (beta chain) was determined in a study of spatial heterogeneity in lung cancer. This clonotype was picked up many times. TCRdb re-called the 5' RACE reads through MiXCR, storing one row per CDR3 protein. This sample has around 40,000 distinct CDR3 sequences, with around 5.2% found just once. The time point: sample taken at primary tumor resection. Tumor, nontumor lung or frozen PBMC supplied whole RNA that was sequenced unsorted. The source material was PBMCs, sampled at surgery. This clonotype was sampled from a female donor with early-stage non-small cell lung cancer.

In DNA form, the CDR3 reads TGTGCCAGTACTAGCGGGGGGGACCCGCTAGCCAAAAACATTCAGTACTTC. This codes for CASTSGGDPLAKNIQYF. The gene calls are TRBV28 and TRBJ2-4, with 13 nucleotides matching TRBD2. J lost 0 bases, V lost 9 bases, and 8 bases had no gene match. Per the germline V gene, CDR1 is MDHEN and CDR2 is SYDVKM. The CDR3 contains 17 residues. The whole variable domain, remainder taken from reference TRBV28 and TRBJ2-4, is DVKVTQSSRYLVKRTGEKVFLECVQDMDHENMFWYRQDPGLGLRLIYFSYDVKMKEKGDIPEGYSVSREKKERFSLILESASTNQTSMYLCASTSGGDPLAKNIQYFGAGTRLSVL.